The T cell receptor (beta chain) under discussion was sequenced for a study of T cell responses to AZD1222 COVID-19 vaccine. Broader study findings: The study found Spike-specific TCR breadth and depth rose after two AZD1222 doses. Spike was spanned by vaccine-associated CD4 TCRs, with dominance at 160-218 and 743-854. Seropositive AZD1222 recipients at baseline numbered only six or seven.

This clone turned up a few times. Antigen unknown. The CDR3 covers 16 residues. Germline V gives CDR1 SEHNR, CDR2 FQNEAQ (reference sequence). Trimming removed 2 bases at V and 4 bases at J, with 15 bases between. The assay was immunoSEQ multiplex PCR, and TCRdb's table has in-frame clones only and misses some. In the table there are 95,000 to 100,000 clones, 84% of which are singletons. The TCR sequence derives from an adult who received the AZD1222 COVID-19 vaccine. V usage is TRBV7-9 and J usage is TRBJ1-3; D unresolved. Sequences were derived from peripheral blood, sampled 28 days after the second AZD1222 dose. The CDR3 DNA sequence: TGTGCCAGCAGCTTAACCGGGCATCGAACCGGAAACACCATATATTTT. Amino acid sequence: CASSLTGHRTGNTIYF.